This T cell receptor (beta chain) was recovered during a study of control samples from healthy donors and cancer patients. Assay: immunoSEQ multiplex PCR; the TCRdb copy retains only in-frame clones and omits some. The sample has just over 150,000 clones; about 93% are singletons. The sequenced sample was blood. The TCR originated in a man aged 45-60 years in good health.

This CDR3 reads CASTQEGGFSPLHF. DNA of the CDR3: TGTGCCAGCACCCAAGAGGGGGGCTTTTCACCCCTCCACTTT. This chain uses TRBV28 with TRBJ1-6, with D tentatively TRBD1 (6 bases). CDR3 length equals 14 residues. Germline CDR1 is MDHEN and CDR2 is SYDVKM. Trimming cost V 7 bases and J 9 bases, with 16 bases left between them.